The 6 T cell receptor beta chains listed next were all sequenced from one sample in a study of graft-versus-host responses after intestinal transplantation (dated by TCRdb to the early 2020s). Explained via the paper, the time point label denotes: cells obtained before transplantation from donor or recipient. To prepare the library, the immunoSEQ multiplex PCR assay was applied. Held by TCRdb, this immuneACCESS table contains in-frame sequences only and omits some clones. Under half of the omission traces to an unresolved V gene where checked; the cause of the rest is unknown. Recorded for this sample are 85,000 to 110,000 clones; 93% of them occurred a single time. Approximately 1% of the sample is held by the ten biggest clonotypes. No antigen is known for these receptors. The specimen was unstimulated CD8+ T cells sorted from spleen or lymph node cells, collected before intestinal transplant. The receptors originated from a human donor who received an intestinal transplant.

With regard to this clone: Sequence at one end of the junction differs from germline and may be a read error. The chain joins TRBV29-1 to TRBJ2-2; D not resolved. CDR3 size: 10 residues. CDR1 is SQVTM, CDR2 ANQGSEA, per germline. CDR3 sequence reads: CSAEYGELFF. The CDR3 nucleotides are TGCAGCGCTGAATACGGGGAGCTGTTTTTT.

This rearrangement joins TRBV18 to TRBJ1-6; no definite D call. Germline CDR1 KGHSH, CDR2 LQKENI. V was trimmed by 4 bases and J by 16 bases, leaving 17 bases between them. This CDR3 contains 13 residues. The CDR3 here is CASSRRVPGRLHF. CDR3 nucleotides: TGTGCCAGCTCACGCAGAGTACCGGGTAGACTCCACTTT.

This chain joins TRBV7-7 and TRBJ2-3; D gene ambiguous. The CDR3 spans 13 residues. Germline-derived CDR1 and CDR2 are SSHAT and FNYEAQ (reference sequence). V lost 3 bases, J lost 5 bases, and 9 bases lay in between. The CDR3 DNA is TGTGCCAGCAGCTTTGGCCGGCAAGATACGCAGTATTTT. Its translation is CASSFGRQDTQYF.

The CDR3 protein is CASTPLAGVSTDTQYF. CDR3 nucleotide sequence: TGTGCCAGTACCCCCCTAGCGGGGGTATCCACAGATACGCAGTATTTT. The chain couples TRBV19 to TRBJ2-3; the match to TRBD2 covers 10 bases. After removal of 7 bases from V and 2 bases from J, the junction contained 9 bases not matched to a gene. CDR1 and CDR2 (germline): LNHDA, SQIVND (reference sequence). The CDR3 has 16 amino acids.

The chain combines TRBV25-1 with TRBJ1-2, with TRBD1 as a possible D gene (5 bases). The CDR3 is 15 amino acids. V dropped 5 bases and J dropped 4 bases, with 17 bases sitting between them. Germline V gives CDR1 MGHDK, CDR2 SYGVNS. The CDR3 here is CASSYGPGRIYGYTF. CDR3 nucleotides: TGTGCCAGCAGTTATGGTCCGGGACGGATCTATGGCTACACCTTC.

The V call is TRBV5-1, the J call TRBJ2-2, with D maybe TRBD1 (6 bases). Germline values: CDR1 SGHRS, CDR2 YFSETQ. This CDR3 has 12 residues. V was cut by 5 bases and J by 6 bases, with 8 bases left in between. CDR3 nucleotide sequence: TGCGCCAGCAGGACAGGTGCCGGGGAGCTGTTTTTT. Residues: CASRTGAGELFF.